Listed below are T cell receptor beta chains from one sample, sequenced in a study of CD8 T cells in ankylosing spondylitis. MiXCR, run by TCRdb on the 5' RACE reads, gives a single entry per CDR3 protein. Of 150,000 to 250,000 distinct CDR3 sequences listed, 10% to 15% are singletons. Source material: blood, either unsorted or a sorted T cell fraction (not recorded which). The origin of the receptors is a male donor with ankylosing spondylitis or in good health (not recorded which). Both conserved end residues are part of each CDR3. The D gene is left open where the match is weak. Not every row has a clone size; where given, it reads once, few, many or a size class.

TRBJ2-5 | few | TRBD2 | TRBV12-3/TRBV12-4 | CASTSRIAGEETQYF | TGTGCCAGCACCTCACGGATAGCGGGAGAGGAGACCCAGTACTTC
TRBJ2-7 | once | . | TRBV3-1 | CASSQDSSVGYEQYF | TGTGCCAGCAGCCAAGATAGTTCGGTCGGCTACGAGCAGTACTTC
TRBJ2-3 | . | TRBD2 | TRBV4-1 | CASKEMAGGSDTQYF | TGCGCCAGCAAGGAGATGGCGGGAGGGTCAGATACGCAGTATTTT
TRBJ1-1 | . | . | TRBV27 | CASSLSMTSPGNTEAFF | TGTGCCAGCAGTTTATCGATGACCTCCCCCGGGAACACTGAAGCTTTCTTT
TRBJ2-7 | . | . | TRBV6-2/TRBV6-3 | CASSPQWGYEQYF | TGTGCCAGCAGCCCGCAGTGGGGCTACGAGCAGTACTTC
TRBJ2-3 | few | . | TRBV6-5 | CASSYSNADTQYF | TGTGCCAGCAGTTACTCGAATGCAGATACGCAGTATTTT
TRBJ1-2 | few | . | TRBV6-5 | CASSSTRQHLYGYTF | TGTGCCAGCAGTTCAACCAGACAGCACCTCTATGGCTACACCTTC
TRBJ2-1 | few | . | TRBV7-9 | CASIPPLGNEQFF | TGTGCCAGCATCCCGCCCCTAGGAAATGAGCAGTTCTTC
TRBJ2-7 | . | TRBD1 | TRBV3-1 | CASSQDRTGHEQYF | TGTGCCAGCAGCCAAGATCGGACAGGGCACGAGCAGTACTTC
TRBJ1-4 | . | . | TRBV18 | CASSPLGERLFF | TGTGCCAGCTCACCCCTGGGAGAAAGACTGTTTTTT
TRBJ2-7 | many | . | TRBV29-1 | CSVRDGYEQYF | TGCAGCGTACGGGACGGCTACGAGCAGTACTTC
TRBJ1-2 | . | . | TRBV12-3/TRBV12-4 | CASGETPSYGYTF | TGTGCCAGCGGTGAGACACCGTCTTATGGCTACACCTTC
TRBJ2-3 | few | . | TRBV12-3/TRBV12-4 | CASSFTGGQDTQYF | TGTGCCAGCAGTTTTACCGGGGGACAAGATACGCAGTATTTT
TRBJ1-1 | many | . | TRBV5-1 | CASRFVGGHLNTEAFF | TGCGCCAGCAGGTTTGTCGGGGGACACCTGAACACTGAAGCTTTCTTT
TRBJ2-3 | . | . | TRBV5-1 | CASSLHLTDTQYF | TGCGCCAGCAGTCTCCATCTCACAGATACGCAGTATTTT
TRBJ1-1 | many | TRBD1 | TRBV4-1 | CASSQDLGQGEEFHTEAFF | TGCGCCAGCAGCCAAGATCTTGGCCAGGGGGAGGAATTTCACACTGAAGCTTTCTTT
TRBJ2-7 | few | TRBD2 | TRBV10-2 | CASSGSGRYEQYF | TGCGCCAGCAGTGGTAGCGGGAGATACGAGCAGTACTTC
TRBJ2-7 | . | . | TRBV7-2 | CASSPVGGGLRDEQYF | TGTGCCAGCAGCCCCGTCGGCGGGGGCCTTAGGGACGAGCAGTACTTC
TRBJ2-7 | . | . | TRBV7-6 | CASSPEVASAYEQYF | TGTGCCAGCAGCCCCGAGGTGGCTAGCGCCTACGAGCAGTACTTC
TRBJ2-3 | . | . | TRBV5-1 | CASRAEGGPDTQYF | TGCGCCAGCAGGGCAGAAGGGGGTCCAGATACGCAGTATTTT
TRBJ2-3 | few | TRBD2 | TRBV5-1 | CASSLERGGRTDTQYF | TGCGCCAGCAGCTTGGAACGGGGGGGCCGTACAGATACGCAGTATTTT
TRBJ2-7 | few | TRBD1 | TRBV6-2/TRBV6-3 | CASSETLQGASYEQYF | TGTGCCAGCAGTGAGACCTTACAGGGGGCCTCCTACGAGCAGTACTTC
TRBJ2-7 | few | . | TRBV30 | CAWSTGQLYEQYF | TGTGCCTGGAGCACCGGGCAGCTCTACGAGCAGTACTTC
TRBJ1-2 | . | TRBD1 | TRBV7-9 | CASSSTPWGTGNGYTF | TGTGCCAGCAGCTCGACTCCCTGGGGGACAGGGAATGGCTACACCTTC